The rows below give T cell receptor beta chains drawn from one sample of a study of OX40 agonist ivuxolimab in advanced cancers. This table comes from immunoSEQ multiplex PCR, and its TCRdb copy is limited to in-frame clones, with some not included. Among some 80,000 clones, around 90% were seen once, and the ten largest hold about 0.7%. Sequences were derived from CD4+ or CD8+ T cells sorted from blood, sampled in a trial of the OX40 agonist ivuxolimab. The receptors were gathered from an adult with an advanced solid tumor such as melanoma, head and neck, liver or kidney cancer. CDR3s leave out the opening cysteine and the closing phenylalanine or tryptophan. A D gene is named only where the DNA matches it firmly. Size is stated for part of the rows, as once, few or many counts, or as a class when the clone is expanded.

>TRBD1|TRBV2|TRBJ1-2|-|12
ASYRFTGGGGYT
>TRBD2|TRBV5-4|TRBJ2-5|-|13
ASSLASGGQETQY
>TRBD2|TRBV5-1|TRBJ2-3|-|13
ASSLDGTSGDTQY
>TRBD1|TRBV4-2|TRBJ2-7|-|14
ASSQGQGQGTYEQY
>TRBD2|TRBV15|TRBJ2-7|-|15
ATSRGTSGRASYEQY
>TRBD1|TRBV19|TRBJ1-1|-|11
ASRTGVGTEAF
>-|TRBV19|TRBJ1-4|-|12
ASSMDMANEKLF
>TRBD2|TRBV25-1|TRBJ2-7|-|12
ASSEPGLVYEQY
>-|TRBV18|TRBJ2-5|once|11
ASSPGGQETQY
>-|TRBV30|TRBJ1-1|few|11
AWRDSGNTEAF
>TRBD1|TRBV6-1|TRBJ1-4|-|12
ASSAGTGGEKLF
>-|TRBV28|TRBJ1-1|-|12
ASSAPGQNTEAF
>-|TRBV2|TRBJ1-4|-|12
ASTRGGGNEKLF
>-|TRBV20-1|TRBJ2-3|-|9
SVRGTDTQY
>TRBD2|TRBV15|TRBJ2-3|-|15
ATSRATTSGGADTQY
>-|TRBV6-5|TRBJ2-5|-|13
ASSSAQGPQETQY
>-|TRBV7-8|TRBJ2-1|-|14
ASSLVMRNSYNEQF
>-|TRBV6-5|TRBJ1-1|-|13
ASSNFRGPNTEAF
>-|TRBV27|TRBJ2-3|-|10
ASSRTADTQY
>-|TRBV19|TRBJ2-1|-|14
ASSTNRPTSYNEQF
>-|TRBV2|TRBJ1-2|-|9
ASMTSLDHT
>-|TRBV19|TRBJ1-1|-|10
ASSIAQPSAF
>-|TRBV11-3|TRBJ2-1|-|14
ASTEGWDPSYNEQF
>TRBD1|TRBV6-1|TRBJ1-1|-|12
ASKQTGGLPEAF
>-|TRBV11-2|TRBJ1-1|once|12
ASSLISAQGWAF
>-|TRBV2|TRBJ1-2|once|12
ASSPDNGKYGYT
>TRBD2|TRBV18|TRBJ2-5|-|13
ASSPPSGGQETQY
>-|TRBV6-5|TRBJ1-2|-|11
ASSNPGLYGYT
>-|TRBV5-1|TRBJ2-5|-|12
ASSSKGPQETQY
>TRBD1|TRBV11-2|TRBJ2-7|-|11
ASSSDRPYEQY
>-|TRBV5-4|TRBJ2-5|-|10
ASSLVGETQY
>-|TRBV5-8|TRBJ2-2|-|13
ASSFRTELTGELF
>-|TRBV6-1|TRBJ2-1|-|13
ASITGGLGGDEQF
>TRBD2|TRBV7-3|TRBJ2-1|few|12
ASSSTAGGVEQF
>TRBD1|TRBV29-1|TRBJ1-1|-|13
SVEGPKGARGLAF
>-|TRBV5-1|TRBJ2-3|-|13
ASSLDQGFPDTQY
>TRBD1|TRBV6-1|TRBJ2-7|few|14
ASSEEDRGGSYEQY
>-|TRBV18|TRBJ2-3|-|14
ASSPRGLLDTDTQY